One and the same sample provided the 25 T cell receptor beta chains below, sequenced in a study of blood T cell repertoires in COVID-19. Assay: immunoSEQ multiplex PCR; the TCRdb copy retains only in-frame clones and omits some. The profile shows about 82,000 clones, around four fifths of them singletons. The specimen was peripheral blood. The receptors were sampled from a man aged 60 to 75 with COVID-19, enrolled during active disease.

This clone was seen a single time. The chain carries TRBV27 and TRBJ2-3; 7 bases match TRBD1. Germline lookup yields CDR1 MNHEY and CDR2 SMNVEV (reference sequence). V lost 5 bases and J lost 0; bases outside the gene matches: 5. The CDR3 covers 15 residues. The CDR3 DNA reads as TGTGCCAGCAGTACGACAGGGTTAAGCACAGATACGCAGTATTTT. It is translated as CASSTTGLSTDTQYF.

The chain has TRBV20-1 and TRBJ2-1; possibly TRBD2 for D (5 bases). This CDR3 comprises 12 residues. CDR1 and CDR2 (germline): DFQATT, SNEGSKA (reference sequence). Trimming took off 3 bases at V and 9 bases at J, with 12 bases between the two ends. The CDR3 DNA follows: TGCAGTGCTAGTGGGAGTGGCGGTGAGCAGTTCTTC. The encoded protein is CSASGSGGEQFF.

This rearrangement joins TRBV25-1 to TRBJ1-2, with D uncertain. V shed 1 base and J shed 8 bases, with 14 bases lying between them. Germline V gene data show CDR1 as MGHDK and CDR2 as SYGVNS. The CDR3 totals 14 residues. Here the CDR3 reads CASSEFGSQGGYTF. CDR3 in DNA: TGTGCCAGCAGTGAATTCGGTAGCCAAGGCGGCTACACCTTC.

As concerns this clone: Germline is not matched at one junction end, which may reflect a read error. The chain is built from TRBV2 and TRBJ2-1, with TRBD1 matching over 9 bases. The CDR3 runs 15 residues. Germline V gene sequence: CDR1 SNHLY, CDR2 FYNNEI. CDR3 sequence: CVSKEGTGPYNEQFF. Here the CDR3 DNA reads TGTGTCAGCAAAGAAGGGACAGGGCCCTACAATGAGCAGTTCTTC.

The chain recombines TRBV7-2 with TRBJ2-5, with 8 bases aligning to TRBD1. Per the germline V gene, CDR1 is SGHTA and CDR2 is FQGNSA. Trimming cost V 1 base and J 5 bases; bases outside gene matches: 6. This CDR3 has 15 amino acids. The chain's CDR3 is CASSLVDRESETQYF. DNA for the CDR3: TGTGCCAGCAGCTTAGTGGACAGGGAAAGCGAGACCCAGTACTTC.

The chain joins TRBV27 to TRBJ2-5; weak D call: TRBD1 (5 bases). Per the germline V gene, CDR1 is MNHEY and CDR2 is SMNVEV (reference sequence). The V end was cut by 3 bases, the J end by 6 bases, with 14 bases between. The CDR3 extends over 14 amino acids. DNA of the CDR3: TGTGCCAGCAGTTTTCAGGGATCCTGGAAGACCCAGTACTTC. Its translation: CASSFQGSWKTQYF.

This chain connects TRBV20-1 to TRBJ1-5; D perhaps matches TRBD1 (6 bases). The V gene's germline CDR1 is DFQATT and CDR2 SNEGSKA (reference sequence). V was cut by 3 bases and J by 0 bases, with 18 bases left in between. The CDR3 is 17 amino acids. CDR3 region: CSASLSRDTNSNQPQHF. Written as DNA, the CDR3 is TGCAGTGCTAGTCTATCCCGGGACACTAATAGCAATCAGCCCCAGCATTTT.

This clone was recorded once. CDR3 in amino acids: CASSLGDINTGELFF. As DNA, the CDR3 is TGTGCCAGCAGCTTAGGTGACATCAACACCGGGGAGCTGTTTTTT. J is TRBJ2-2 and V is TRBV11-3; unclear D gene. The CDR3 covers 15 residues. Germline V gene data show CDR1 as SGHNT and CDR2 as YENEEA. V dropped 1 base and J dropped 2 bases, with 8 bases sitting between them.

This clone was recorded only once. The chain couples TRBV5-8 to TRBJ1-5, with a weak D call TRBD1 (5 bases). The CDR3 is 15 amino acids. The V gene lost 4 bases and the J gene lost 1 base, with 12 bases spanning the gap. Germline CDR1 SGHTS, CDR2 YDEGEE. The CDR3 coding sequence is TGTGCCAGCAGCCCGGGACTTCTGAGCAATCAGCCCCAGCATTTT. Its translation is CASSPGLLSNQPQHF.

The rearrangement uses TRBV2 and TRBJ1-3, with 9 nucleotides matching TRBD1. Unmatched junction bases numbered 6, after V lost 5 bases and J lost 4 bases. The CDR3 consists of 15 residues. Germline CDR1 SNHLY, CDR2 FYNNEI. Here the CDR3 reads CASSYDRGSGNTIYF. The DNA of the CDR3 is TGTGCCAGCAGTTACGACAGGGGGAGCGGAAACACCATATATTTT.

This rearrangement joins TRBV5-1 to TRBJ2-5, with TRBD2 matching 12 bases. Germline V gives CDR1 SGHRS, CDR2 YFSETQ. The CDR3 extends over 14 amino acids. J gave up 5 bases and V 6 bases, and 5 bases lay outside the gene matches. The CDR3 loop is CASKTSGRFETQYF. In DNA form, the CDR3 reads TGCGCCAGCAAAACTAGCGGGAGGTTTGAGACCCAGTACTTC.

CDR3 coding DNA: TGTGCCAGCAGCATCACAGGATGGGAAAAACTGTTTTTT. The encoded protein is CASSITGWEKLFF. The chain recombines TRBV6-5 with TRBJ1-4, with a tentative D call TRBD1 (5 bases). The germline CDR1 and CDR2 sequences are MNHEY and SVGAGI. The CDR3 is 13 residues long. Between the trimmed V and J ends, which lost 6 bases and 8 bases, there was a span of 13 bases.

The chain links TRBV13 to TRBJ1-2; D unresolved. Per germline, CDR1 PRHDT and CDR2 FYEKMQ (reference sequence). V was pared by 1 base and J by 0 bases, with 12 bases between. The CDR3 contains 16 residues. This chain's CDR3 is CASSLERPQANYGYTF. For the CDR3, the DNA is TGTGCCAGCAGCTTAGAGCGGCCGCAAGCTAACTATGGCTACACCTTC.

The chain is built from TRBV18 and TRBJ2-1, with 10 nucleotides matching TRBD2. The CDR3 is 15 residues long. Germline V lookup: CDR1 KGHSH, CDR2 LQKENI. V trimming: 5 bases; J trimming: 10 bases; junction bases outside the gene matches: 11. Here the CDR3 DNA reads TGTGCCAGCTCAACGACTAGCGGGCCCTATGAAGAGCAGTTCTTC. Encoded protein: CASSTTSGPYEEQFF.

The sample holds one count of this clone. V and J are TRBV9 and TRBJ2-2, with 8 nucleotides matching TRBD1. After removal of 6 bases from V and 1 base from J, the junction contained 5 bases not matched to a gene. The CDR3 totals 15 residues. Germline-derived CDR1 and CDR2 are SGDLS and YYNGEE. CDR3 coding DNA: TGTGCCAGCAAGAGGACAGGGCAGAACACCGGGGAGCTGTTTTTT. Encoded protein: CASKRTGQNTGELFF.

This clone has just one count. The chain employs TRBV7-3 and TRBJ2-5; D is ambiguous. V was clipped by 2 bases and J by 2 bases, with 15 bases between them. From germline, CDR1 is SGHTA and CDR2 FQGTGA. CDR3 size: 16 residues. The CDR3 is CASSLGPAAVQETQYF. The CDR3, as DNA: TGTGCCAGCAGCTTAGGCCCTGCGGCGGTACAAGAGACCCAGTACTTC.

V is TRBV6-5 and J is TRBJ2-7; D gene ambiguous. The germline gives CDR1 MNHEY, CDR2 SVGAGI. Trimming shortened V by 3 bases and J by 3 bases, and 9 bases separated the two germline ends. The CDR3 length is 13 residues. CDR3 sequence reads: CASSYVGGYEQYF. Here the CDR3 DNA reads TGTGCCAGCAGTTATGTCGGTGGCTACGAGCAGTACTTC.

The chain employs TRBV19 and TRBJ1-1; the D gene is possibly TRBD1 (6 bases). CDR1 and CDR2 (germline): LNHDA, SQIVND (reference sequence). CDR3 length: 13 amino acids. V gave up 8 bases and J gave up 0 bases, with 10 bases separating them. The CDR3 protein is CASADRVNTEAFF. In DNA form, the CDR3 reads TGTGCCAGTGCGGACAGAGTGAACACTGAAGCTTTCTTT.

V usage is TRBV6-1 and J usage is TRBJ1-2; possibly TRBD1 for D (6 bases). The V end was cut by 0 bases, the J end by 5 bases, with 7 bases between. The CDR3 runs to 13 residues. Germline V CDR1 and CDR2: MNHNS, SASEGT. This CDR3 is CASSEARGYGYTF. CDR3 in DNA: TGTGCCAGCAGTGAAGCAAGGGGGTATGGCTACACCTTC.

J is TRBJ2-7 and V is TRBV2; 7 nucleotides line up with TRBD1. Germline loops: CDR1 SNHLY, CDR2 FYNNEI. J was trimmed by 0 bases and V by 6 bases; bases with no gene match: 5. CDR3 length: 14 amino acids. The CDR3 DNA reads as TGTGCCAGCAGGAAGGACAGGAGCTCCTACGAGCAGTACTTC. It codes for CASRKDRSSYEQYF.

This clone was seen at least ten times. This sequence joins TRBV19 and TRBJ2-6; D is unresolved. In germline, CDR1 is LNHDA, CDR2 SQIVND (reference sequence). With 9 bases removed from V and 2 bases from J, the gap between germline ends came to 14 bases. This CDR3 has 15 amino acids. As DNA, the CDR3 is TGTGCCAGCGCCCCGAGTGTTCCTGGGGCCAACGTCCTGACTTTC. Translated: CASAPSVPGANVLTF.

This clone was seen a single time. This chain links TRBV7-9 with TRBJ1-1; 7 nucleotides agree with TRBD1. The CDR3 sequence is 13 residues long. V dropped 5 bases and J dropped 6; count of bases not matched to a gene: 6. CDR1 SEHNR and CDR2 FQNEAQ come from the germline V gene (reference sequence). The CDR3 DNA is TGTGCCAGCAGCGGTACAGGGGACCCTGAAGCTTTCTTT. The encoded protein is CASSGTGDPEAFF.

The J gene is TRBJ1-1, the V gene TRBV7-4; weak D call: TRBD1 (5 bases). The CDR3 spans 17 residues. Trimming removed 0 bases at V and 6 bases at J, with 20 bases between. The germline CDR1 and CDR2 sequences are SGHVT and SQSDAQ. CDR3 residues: CASSLAGQRVYTAEAFF. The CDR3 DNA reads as TGTGCCAGCAGCTTAGCGGGGCAGAGAGTCTACACGGCTGAAGCTTTCTTT.

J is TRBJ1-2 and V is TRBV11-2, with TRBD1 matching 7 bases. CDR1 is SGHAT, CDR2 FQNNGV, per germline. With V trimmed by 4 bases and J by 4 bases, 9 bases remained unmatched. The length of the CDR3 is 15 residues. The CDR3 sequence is CASSSARQGTYGYTF. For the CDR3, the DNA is TGTGCCAGCAGCTCCGCAAGACAGGGCACCTATGGCTACACCTTC. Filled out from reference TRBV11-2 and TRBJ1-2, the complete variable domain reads EAGVAQSPRYKIIEKRQSVAFWCNPISGHATLYWYQQILGQGPKLLIQFQNNGVVDDSQLPKDRFSAERLKGVDSTLKIQPAKLEDSAVYLCASSSARQGTYGYTFGSGTRLTVV.

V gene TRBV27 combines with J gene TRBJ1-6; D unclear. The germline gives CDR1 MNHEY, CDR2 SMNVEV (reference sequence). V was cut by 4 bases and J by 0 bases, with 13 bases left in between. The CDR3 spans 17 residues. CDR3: CASSSRGGSSYNSPLHF. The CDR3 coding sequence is TGTGCCAGCAGTTCCCGTGGAGGGAGCTCCTATAATTCACCCCTCCACTTT.